This T cell receptor (beta chain) appears in the sequencing data of a study of OX40 agonist ivuxolimab in advanced cancers. Study-wide results and limits: At doses 0.1 to 3.0 mg/kg, CD4+ and CD8+ clones expanded. No determination was made of the antigen specificity of the expanded peripheral T cells.

Here immunoSEQ multiplex PCR was the method, and the copy in TCRdb shows in-frame clones only, minus some. Of roughly 90,000 clones listed, roughly 87% are singletons. This clone was detected a few times. Its antigen is not known. The sequence was collected from an adult with an advanced solid tumor such as melanoma, head and neck, liver or kidney cancer. Here the sequenced sample was CD4+ or CD8+ T cells sorted from blood, taken in a trial of the OX40 agonist ivuxolimab.

As DNA, the CDR3 is TGTGCCAGCAGGACAGCGGGGGGGCTGCAAGAGACCCAGTACTTC. Translated: CASRTAGGLQETQYF. V and J are TRBV28 and TRBJ2-5; 10 nucleotides align to TRBD2. The germline V gene encodes CDR1 MDHEN and CDR2 SYDVKM. V lost 6 bases and J lost 2; bases outside the gene matches: 6. This CDR3 contains 15 residues.